The 28 T cell receptor beta chains presented below share a single source sample, sequenced in a study of T cell repertoires in cytomegalovirus infection. TCRdb used MiXCR to reprocess the reads, holding one entry per CDR3 protein. The sample carries 650,000 to 850,000 distinct CDR3 sequences, 25% to 30% recorded once. Their recognized antigens are unknown. The input for sequencing was cultured CD8+ T cells from PBMCs, taken from culture after CMV antigen stimulation. These TCRs come from a human donor in good health (CMV status not recorded). Some clones in this sample may be carry-over from other donors' samples.

The chain links TRBV10-3 to TRBJ2-7; TRBD1 aligns across 9 bases. The V gene end was trimmed by 6 bases and the J gene end by 0 bases; junction bases not matched to a gene: 12. Germline assignment: CDR1 ENHRY and CDR2 SYGVKD. The CDR3 is made up of 17 amino acids. In DNA, the CDR3 is TGTGCCATCAGACTTGGCCAACAGGGGGCCAGCTCCTACGAGCAGTACTTC. As protein: CAIRLGQQGASSYEQYF.

This clonotype came up many times. The chain links TRBV2 to TRBJ2-7; 10 nucleotides line up with TRBD1. J was trimmed by 7 bases and V by 8 bases; bases with no gene match: 8. Germline CDR1 reads SNHLY; CDR2 reads FYNNEI. This CDR3 is 13 amino acids long. Here the CDR3 DNA reads TGTGCCAGCGTCAGACAGGGGGCCCCGGAGCAGTACGTC. Translated: CASVRQGAPEQYV.

This clonotype has just a few counts. V and J are TRBV27 and TRBJ2-3; tentatively, D is TRBD2 (6 bases). Germline CDR1 reads MNHEY; CDR2 reads SMNVEV (reference sequence). V shed 6 bases and J shed 3 bases, with 16 bases lying between them. The CDR3 consists of 15 residues. The CDR3 DNA reads as TGTGCCAGCAGACTAGAAGGAGGGCTTACAGATACGCAGTATTTT. It is translated as CASRLEGGLTDTQYF.

This clonotype was seen only a few times. The J gene is TRBJ2-6, the V gene TRBV7-6; 9 nucleotides align to TRBD1. J gave up 6 bases and V 7 bases, and 4 bases lay outside the gene matches. This CDR3 has 14 residues. CDR1 SGHVS and CDR2 FNYEAQ come from the germline V gene. Written as DNA, the CDR3 is TGTGCCAGCAAGGGACAGGGTGCGGCCAACGTCCTGACTTTC. This gives the protein CASKGQGAANVLTF.

This clonotype turned up a few times. The genes are TRBV6-1 and TRBJ1-5; tentatively, D is TRBD1 (5 bases). The length of the CDR3 is 13 residues. The V gene lost 6 bases and the J gene lost 4 bases, with 10 bases spanning the gap. CDR1 and CDR2 (germline): MNHNS, SASEGT. The CDR3 here is CASRKGWNQPQHF. The CDR3 DNA reads TGTGCCAGCAGAAAGGGGTGGAATCAGCCCCAGCATTTT.

In its sample, this clonotype was seen a few times. The DNA for the CDR3 is TGTGCCAGCAGCGGCCGGGACAGGGACTCCTACGAGCAGTACTTC. This codes for CASSGRDRDSYEQYF. The chain combines TRBV5-6 with TRBJ2-7; 9 bases match TRBD1. Trimming removed 4 bases from V and 0 bases from J; junction bases left unmatched: 5. The CDR3 totals 15 residues. CDR1 and CDR2 from the germline V gene are SGHDT and YYEEEE. The whole variable domain, filled in from reference TRBV5-6 and TRBJ2-7, reads DAGVTQSPTHLIKTRGQQVTLRCSPKSGHDTVSWYQQALGQGPQFIFQYYEEEERQRGNFPDRFSGHQFPNYSSELNVNALLLGDSALYLCASSGRDRDSYEQYFGPGTRLTVT.

This clonotype was detected a few times. The rearrangement uses TRBV28 and TRBJ1-2; 8 bases fit TRBD1. In germline, CDR1 is MDHEN, CDR2 SYDVKM. V dropped 1 base and J dropped 0; count of bases not matched to a gene: 7. This CDR3 has 17 residues. The DNA of the CDR3 is TGTGCCAGCAGTTTATTGGCAGGGGGCACCTCTAACTATGGCTACACCTTC. Translating gives CASSLLAGGTSNYGYTF.

This clonotype was counted many times. The rearrangement uses TRBV27 and TRBJ1-5; D unclear. The V gene's germline CDR1 is MNHEY and CDR2 SMNVEV (reference sequence). Trimming stripped 4 bases from V and 7 bases from J, with 20 bases between. The CDR3 runs 16 residues. CDR3 bases: TGTGCCAGCAGTTGGACCGGGCCCCGGGATAGCCAGCCCCAGCATTTT. Protein: CASSWTGPRDSQPQHF.

The sample holds a few counts of this clonotype. The chain carries TRBV18 and TRBJ2-1; 7 bases are a match to TRBD1. The CDR3 is 16 amino acids. Germline assignment: CDR1 KGHSH and CDR2 LQKENI. V gave up 4 bases and J gave up 0 bases; unmatched junction bases: 6. This CDR3 reads CASSLTGEFSYNEQFF. Written as DNA, the CDR3 is TGTGCCAGCTCACTTACAGGGGAGTTCTCCTACAATGAGCAGTTCTTC.

The chain recombines TRBV9 with TRBJ2-1; 8 bases line up with TRBD2. Trimming took 3 bases from V and 6 from J; bases not matched to a gene: 8. Germline V gene lookup returns CDR1 SGDLS and CDR2 YYNGEE. The CDR3 totals 15 residues. CDR3 nucleotides: TGTGCCAGCAGCGCCCGGGGGGGGCTCGCCAATGAGCAGTTCTTC. Translating gives CASSARGGLANEQFF.

The genes are TRBV20-1 and TRBJ1-2; the D is unclear. The CDR3 runs to 9 residues. V lost 6 bases and J lost 8, with 7 bases in between. Germline CDR1 DFQATT, CDR2 SNEGSKA (reference sequence). The DNA of the CDR3 is TGCAGTGCCCTCCGCGGCTACACCTTC. It yields the protein CSALRGYTF.

The chain recombines TRBV7-9 with TRBJ2-1, with 7 bases lining up with TRBD2. The CDR3 loop spans 14 amino acids. Per germline, CDR1 SEHNR and CDR2 FQNEAQ (reference sequence). With V trimmed by 4 bases and J by 4 bases, 4 bases remained unmatched. In DNA form, the CDR3 reads TGTGCCAGCAGCTCGACGGGGGGTTACAATGAGCAGTTCTTC. This sequence encodes CASSSTGGYNEQFF.

The chain couples TRBV19 to TRBJ2-1, with TRBD2 matching 12 bases. V lost 4 bases, J lost 10 bases, and 5 bases stayed unmatched. From germline, CDR1 is LNHDA and CDR2 SQIVND (reference sequence). The CDR3 runs to 14 residues. The CDR3 coding sequence is TGTGCCAGTAGTACTAGCGGGGGGGTTGGGGAGCAGTTCTTC. Encoded protein: CASSTSGGVGEQFF.

Points on this clonotype: This CDR3 is missing its conserved last phenylalanine or tryptophan, likely due to a read error. The CDR3 sequence: CASSETGDSNQPQHL. In nucleotides, the CDR3 is TGTGCCAGCAGTGAAACAGGAGATAGCAATCAGCCCCAGCATTTA. The chain links TRBV6-1 to TRBJ1-5; a weak D match, TRBD1 (5 bases). V was shortened by 2 bases and J by 0 bases, with 8 bases between the two germline ends. The germline gives CDR1 MNHNS, CDR2 SASEGT. The CDR3 is 15 amino acids.

This chain joins TRBV7-6 and TRBJ1-5; D unresolved. The CDR3 has 13 amino acids. Germline CDR1 is SGHVS and CDR2 is FNYEAQ. V was trimmed by 1 base and J by 10 bases, leaving 11 bases between them. CDR3 nucleotides: TGTGCCAGCAGCTTAGTGGAACGGCCACCCCAGCATTTT. Its translation: CASSLVERPPQHF.

This clonotype was found a few times. The rearrangement joins TRBV11-2 to TRBJ2-3, with TRBD1 matching over 9 bases. Trimming removed 4 bases from V and 2 bases from J; junction bases left unmatched: 10. The CDR3 runs to 17 residues. Germline-derived CDR1 and CDR2 are SGHAT and FQNNGV. The CDR3: CASSWTGVILNTDTQYF. The CDR3 DNA sequence: TGTGCCAGCAGCTGGACAGGGGTTATTTTAAACACAGATACGCAGTATTTT.

There are a few counts of this clonotype. V and J are TRBV12-3 or TRBV12-4 and TRBJ1-2; no firm D call. Trimming shortened V by 6 bases and J by 4 bases, and 15 bases separated the two germline ends. CDR3 length: 14 residues. The CDR3 sequence: CASRGRTEFYGYTF. CDR3 bases: TGTGCCAGCAGGGGCCGGACGGAGTTCTATGGCTACACCTTC.

This clonotype was counted ten times or more. The chain recombines TRBV7-9 with TRBJ1-1; 8 nucleotides line up with TRBD1. The CDR3 runs to 15 residues. V dropped 0 bases and J dropped 2; count of bases not matched to a gene: 2. The germline V gene encodes CDR1 SEHNR and CDR2 FQNEAQ (reference sequence). CDR3 protein: CASSLAGQVNTEAFF. DNA of the CDR3: TGTGCCAGCAGCTTAGCGGGACAGGTTAACACTGAAGCTTTCTTT.

In this sample, this clonotype turned up many times. J is TRBJ1-2 and V is TRBV12-3 or TRBV12-4; maybe TRBD1 (5 bases). The CDR3 covers 13 residues. V was shortened by 6 bases and J by 2 bases, with 10 bases between the two germline ends. DNA for the CDR3: TGTGCCAGCAGCCCGGGACCGAACTATGGCTACACCTTC. This sequence encodes CASSPGPNYGYTF.

CDR3 residues: CASSLGSGQWEQPQHF. The DNA of the CDR3 is TGCGCCAGCAGCTTAGGTTCGGGACAGTGGGAACAGCCCCAGCATTTT. The V and J genes are TRBV5-1 and TRBJ1-5; 7 positions match TRBD1. CDR1 SGHRS and CDR2 YFSETQ come from the germline V gene. V lost 2 bases, J lost 7 bases, and 12 bases stayed unmatched. This CDR3 contains 16 residues.

This chain connects TRBV6-2 or TRBV6-3 to TRBJ2-2; 8 bases fit TRBD2. Germline V gene data show CDR1 as MNHEY and CDR2 as SVGEGT. V shed 2 bases, J shed 6 bases, and the junction held 11 bases outside the gene matches. The CDR3 runs 17 residues. CDR3 nucleotides: TGTGCCAGCAGTTACCCCCATAGCGGGGTTCGGGCCGGGGAGCTGTTTTTT. Its translation: CASSYPHSGVRAGELFF.

With respect to this clonotype: A junction boundary mismatches the germline segment, possibly from a read error. The chain links TRBV9 to TRBJ2-6, with no clear D. The CDR3 covers 17 residues. Germline V lookup: CDR1 SGDLS, CDR2 YYNGEE. The CDR3 DNA reads as TGTGCCAGCAGCGTACCACGTACGATCTCTGGGACCAACGTCCTGACTTTC. Translated: CASSVPRTISGTNVLTF.

This clonotype has just a few counts. V usage is TRBV27 and J usage is TRBJ2-1; D not resolved. This CDR3 contains 15 residues. Germline V gene sequence: CDR1 MNHEY, CDR2 SMNVEV (reference sequence). Trimming pared 2 bases from V and 0 bases from J, leaving 8 bases between. The CDR3 sequence: CASSLSSNSYNEQFF. In nucleotides, the CDR3 is TGTGCCAGCAGTTTAAGCAGCAACTCCTACAATGAGCAGTTCTTC.

CDR3 sequence reads: CASSEPVSSYNEQFF. As DNA, the CDR3 is TGTGCCAGCAGTGAACCCGTCAGCTCCTACAATGAGCAGTTCTTC. The gene calls are TRBV6-1 and TRBJ2-1; D remains unclear. V lost 2 bases to trimming and J lost 0 bases, with 8 bases between them. Germline-derived CDR1 and CDR2 are MNHNS and SASEGT. The CDR3 runs 15 residues.

This clonotype showed up many times. V usage is TRBV19 and J usage is TRBJ1-2; the match to TRBD1 covers 8 bases. This CDR3 is 15 amino acids long. V dropped 7 bases and J dropped 4; count of bases not matched to a gene: 11. The V gene's germline CDR1 is LNHDA and CDR2 SQIVND (reference sequence). Here the CDR3 DNA reads TGTGCCAGTATACGACAGGGGCGAATCGTCTATGGCTACACCTTC. Its translation: CASIRQGRIVYGYTF.

This clonotype has only a few counts. This chain links TRBV6-2 or TRBV6-3 with TRBJ1-6, with TRBD1 matching over 9 bases. Germline V gives CDR1 MNHEY, CDR2 SVGEGT. The CDR3 totals 17 residues. V was pared by 2 bases and J by 6 bases, with 8 bases of the junction left unmatched. Here the CDR3 reads CASSYPRGQGINSPLHF. CDR3 in DNA: TGTGCCAGCAGTTACCCAAGGGGACAGGGAATTAATTCACCCCTCCACTTT.

With regard to this clonotype: A much larger clone lies a single base off, so this may be a read error. J is TRBJ2-1 and V is TRBV20-1, with 9 bases lining up with TRBD1. This CDR3 comprises 16 residues. CDR1 and CDR2 (germline): DFQATT, SNEGSKA (reference sequence). This CDR3 is CSASVNGQGSCNEQFF. CDR3 bases: TGCAGTGCTAGTGTTAATGGACAGGGGTCCTGCAATGAGCAGTTCTTC.

The CDR3 reads CASSQGTSLVSTDTQYF. The CDR3 DNA follows: TGCGCCAGCAGCCAAGGGACTAGTCTCGTTAGCACAGATACGCAGTATTTT. This sequence joins TRBV4-1 and TRBJ2-3; 7 positions agree with TRBD2. The CDR3 runs 17 residues. Trimming at V came to 1 base and at J to 0 bases, leaving 7 bases not matched to a gene. Germline values: CDR1 MGHRA, CDR2 YSYEKL.